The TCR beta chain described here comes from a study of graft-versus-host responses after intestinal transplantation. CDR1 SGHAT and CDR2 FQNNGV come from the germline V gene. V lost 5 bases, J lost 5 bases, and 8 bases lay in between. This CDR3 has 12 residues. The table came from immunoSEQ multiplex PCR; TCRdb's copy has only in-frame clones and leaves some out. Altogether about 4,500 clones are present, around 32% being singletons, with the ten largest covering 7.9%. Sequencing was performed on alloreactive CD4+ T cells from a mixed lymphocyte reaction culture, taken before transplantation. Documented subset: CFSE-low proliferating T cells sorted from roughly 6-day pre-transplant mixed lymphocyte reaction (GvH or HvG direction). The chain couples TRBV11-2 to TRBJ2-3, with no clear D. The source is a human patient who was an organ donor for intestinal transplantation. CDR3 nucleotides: TGTGCCAGCAGCCTTAACTTAGATACGCAGTATTTT. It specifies CASSLNLDTQYF.